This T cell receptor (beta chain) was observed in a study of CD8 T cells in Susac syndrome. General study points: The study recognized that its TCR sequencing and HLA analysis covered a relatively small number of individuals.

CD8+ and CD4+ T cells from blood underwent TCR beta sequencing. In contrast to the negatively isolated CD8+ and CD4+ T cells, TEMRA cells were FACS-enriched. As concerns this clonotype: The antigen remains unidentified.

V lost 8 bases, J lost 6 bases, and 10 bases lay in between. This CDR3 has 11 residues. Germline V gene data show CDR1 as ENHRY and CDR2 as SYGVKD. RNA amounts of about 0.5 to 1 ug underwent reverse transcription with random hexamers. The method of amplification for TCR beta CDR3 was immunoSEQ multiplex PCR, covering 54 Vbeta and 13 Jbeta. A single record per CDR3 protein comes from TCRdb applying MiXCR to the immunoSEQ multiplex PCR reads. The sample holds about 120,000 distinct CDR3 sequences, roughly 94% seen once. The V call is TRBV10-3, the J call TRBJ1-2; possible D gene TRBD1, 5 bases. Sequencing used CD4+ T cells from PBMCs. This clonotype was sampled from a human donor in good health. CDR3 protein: CAILRQNGYTF. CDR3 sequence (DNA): TGTGCCATCCTTCGACAGAATGGCTACACCTTC.